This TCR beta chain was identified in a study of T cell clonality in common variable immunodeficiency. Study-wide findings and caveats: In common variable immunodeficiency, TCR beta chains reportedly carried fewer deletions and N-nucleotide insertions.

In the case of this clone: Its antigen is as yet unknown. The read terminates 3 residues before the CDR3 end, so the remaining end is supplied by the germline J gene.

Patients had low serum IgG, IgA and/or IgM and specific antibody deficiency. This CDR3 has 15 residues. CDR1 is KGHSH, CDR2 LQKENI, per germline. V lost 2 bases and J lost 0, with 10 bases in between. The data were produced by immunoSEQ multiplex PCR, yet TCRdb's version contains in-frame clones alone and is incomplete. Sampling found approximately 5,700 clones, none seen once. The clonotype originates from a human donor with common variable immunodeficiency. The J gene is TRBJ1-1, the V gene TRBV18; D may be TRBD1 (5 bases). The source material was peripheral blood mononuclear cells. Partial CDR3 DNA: TGTGCCAGCTCACCAGGTAGGGGTATGAACACTGAA. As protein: CASSPGRGMNTE. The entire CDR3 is CASSPGRGMNTEAFF. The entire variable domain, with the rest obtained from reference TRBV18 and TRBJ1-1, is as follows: NAGVMQNPRHLVRRRGQEARLRCSPMKGHSHVYWYRQLPEEGLKFMVYLQKENIIDESGMPKERFSAEFPKEGPSILRIQQVVRGDSAAYFCASSPGRGMNTEAFFGQGTRLTVV.